The clone carrying this T cell receptor (beta chain) has at least ten counts. The antigen is not known. V was clipped by 4 bases and J by 5 bases; unmatched bases: 6. Germline V lookup: CDR1 LNHNV, CDR2 YYDKDF (reference sequence). This CDR3 contains 16 residues. These data originate in a study of T-cell reconstitution after alpha-beta-depleted transplantation in children. Study-wide results and limits: Roughly two months post-transplant, alpha-beta T cells reportedly originated from several hundred graft clones that had expanded.

Unique molecular identifiers featured in how the TCRbeta library was prepared. TCRdb passed the PCR reads through MiXCR, listing each CDR3 protein once. The sample lists 500,000 to 650,000 distinct CDR3 sequences; under 15% were seen once. This receptor was obtained from a male patient between 5 and 17 years old who had a stem cell transplant for acute myeloid leukemia, so the T cells may come from the graft donor. The chain links TRBV15 to TRBJ2-5, with 14 bases matching TRBD2. Here the sequenced sample was PBMCs, mostly from graft donor cells, taken 360 days after TCRalphabeta/CD19-depleted stem cell transplant. The CDR3 loop is CATSTGTSGSTETQYF. The CDR3 DNA is TGTGCCACCAGCACAGGGACTAGCGGGAGTACGGAGACCCAGTACTTC.